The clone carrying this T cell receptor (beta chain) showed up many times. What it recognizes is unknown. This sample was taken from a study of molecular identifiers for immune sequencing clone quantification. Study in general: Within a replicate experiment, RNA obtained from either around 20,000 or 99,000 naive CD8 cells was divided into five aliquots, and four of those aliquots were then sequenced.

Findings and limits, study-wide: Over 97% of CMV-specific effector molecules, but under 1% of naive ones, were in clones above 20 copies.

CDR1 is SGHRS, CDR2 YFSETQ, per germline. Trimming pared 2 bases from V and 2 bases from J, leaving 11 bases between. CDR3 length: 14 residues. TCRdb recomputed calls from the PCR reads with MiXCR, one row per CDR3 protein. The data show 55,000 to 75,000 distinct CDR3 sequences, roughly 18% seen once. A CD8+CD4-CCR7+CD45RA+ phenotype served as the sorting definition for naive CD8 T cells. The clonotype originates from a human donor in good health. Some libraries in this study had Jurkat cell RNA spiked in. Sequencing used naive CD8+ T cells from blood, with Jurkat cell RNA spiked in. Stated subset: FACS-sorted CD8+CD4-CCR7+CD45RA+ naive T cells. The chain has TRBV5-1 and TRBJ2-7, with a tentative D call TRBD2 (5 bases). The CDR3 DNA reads TGCGCCAGCAGCTTACGGACTGCGACCTACGAGCAGTACTTC. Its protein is CASSLRTATYEQYF.